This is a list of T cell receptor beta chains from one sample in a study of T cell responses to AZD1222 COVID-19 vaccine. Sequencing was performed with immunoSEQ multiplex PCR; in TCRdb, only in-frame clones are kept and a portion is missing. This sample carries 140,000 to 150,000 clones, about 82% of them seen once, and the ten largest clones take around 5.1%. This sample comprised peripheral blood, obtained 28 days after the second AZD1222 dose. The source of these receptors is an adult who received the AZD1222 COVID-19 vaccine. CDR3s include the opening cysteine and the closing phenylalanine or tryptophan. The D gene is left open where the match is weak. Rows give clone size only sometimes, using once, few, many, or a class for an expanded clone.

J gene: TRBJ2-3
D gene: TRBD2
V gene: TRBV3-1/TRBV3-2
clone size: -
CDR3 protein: CASSQGMAGGRTDTQYF
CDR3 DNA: TGTGCCAGCAGCCAAGGAATGGCGGGGGGGCGCACAGATACGCAGTATTTT

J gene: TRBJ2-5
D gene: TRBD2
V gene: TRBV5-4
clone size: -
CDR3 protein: CASSLIAGGGETQYF
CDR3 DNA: TGTGCCAGCAGCTTGATAGCGGGGGGCGGGGAGACCCAGTACTTC

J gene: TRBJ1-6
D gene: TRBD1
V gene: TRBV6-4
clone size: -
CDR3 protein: CASSPGTGTSPLHF
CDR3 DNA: TGTGCCAGCAGTCCTGGGACAGGGACATCACCCCTCCACTTT

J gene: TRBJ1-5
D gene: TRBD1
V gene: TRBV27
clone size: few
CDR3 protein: CASSLSGGVGQPQHF
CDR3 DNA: TGTGCCAGCAGTTTATCAGGGGGCGTGGGTCAGCCCCAGCATTTT

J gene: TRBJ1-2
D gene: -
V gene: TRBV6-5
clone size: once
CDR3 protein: CASSYSSRAAGHF
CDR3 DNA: TGTGCCAGCAGTTACTCTTCCCGGGCGGCCGGCCACTTC

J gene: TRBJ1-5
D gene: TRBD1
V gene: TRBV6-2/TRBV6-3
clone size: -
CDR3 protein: CASSADRDRNQPQHF
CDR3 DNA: TGTGCCAGCAGTGCCGACAGGGATCGCAATCAGCCCCAGCATTTT

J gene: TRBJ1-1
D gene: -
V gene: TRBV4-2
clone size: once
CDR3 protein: CASSQEITGFSTEAFF
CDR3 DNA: TGTGCCAGCAGCCAAGAAATAACAGGGTTCAGCACTGAAGCTTTCTTT

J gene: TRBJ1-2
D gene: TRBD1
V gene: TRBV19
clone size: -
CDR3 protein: CASKGIRQGSGYTF
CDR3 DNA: TGTGCCAGTAAGGGTATCCGACAGGGTAGCGGCTACACCTTC

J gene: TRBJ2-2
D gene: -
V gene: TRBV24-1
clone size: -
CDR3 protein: CATSGDTGELFF
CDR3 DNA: TGTGCCACCAGTGGTGACACCGGGGAGCTGTTTTTT

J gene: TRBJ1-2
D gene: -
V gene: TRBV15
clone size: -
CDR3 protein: CATSRASNYGYTF
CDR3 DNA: TGTGCCACCAGCAGAGCAAGTAACTATGGCTACACCTTC

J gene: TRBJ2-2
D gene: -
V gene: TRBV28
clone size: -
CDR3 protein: CASRWVPRTGELFF
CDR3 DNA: TGTGCCAGCAGATGGGTCCCGAGGACCGGGGAGCTGTTTTTT

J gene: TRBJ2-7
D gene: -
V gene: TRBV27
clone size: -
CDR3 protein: CASRGESYEQYF
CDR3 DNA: TGTGCCAGCAGAGGGGAGAGCTACGAGCAGTACTTC

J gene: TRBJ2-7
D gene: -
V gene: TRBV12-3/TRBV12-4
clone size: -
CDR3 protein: CASSLGGEQYF
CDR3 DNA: TGTGCCAGCAGTTTAGGGGGCGAGCAGTACTTC

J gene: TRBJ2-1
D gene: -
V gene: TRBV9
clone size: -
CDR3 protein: CASSVSPSQGGEQFF
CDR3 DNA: TGTGCCAGCAGCGTATCCCCATCGCAGGGGGGTGAGCAGTTCTTC

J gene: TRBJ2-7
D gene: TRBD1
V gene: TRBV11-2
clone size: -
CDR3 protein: CASSGDSYYEQYF
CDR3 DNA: TGTGCCAGCAGCGGGGACAGCTACTACGAGCAGTACTTC

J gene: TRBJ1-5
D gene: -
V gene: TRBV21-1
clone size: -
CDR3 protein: CASSRDSKFNSNQPQHF
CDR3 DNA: TGTGCCAGCAGCCGGGACAGCAAATTTAATAGCAATCAGCCCCAGCATTTT

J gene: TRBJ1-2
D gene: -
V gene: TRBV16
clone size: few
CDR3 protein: CASSQADSNYGYTF
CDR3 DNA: TGTGCCAGCAGCCAAGCCGATTCAAACTATGGCTACACCTTC

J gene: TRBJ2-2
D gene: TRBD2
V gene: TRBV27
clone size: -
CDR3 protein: CASSRLAGGTGELFF
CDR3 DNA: TGTGCCAGCAGTCGACTAGCGGGGGGCACCGGGGAGCTGTTTTTT

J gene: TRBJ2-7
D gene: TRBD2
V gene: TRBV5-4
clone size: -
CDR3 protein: CASSQEGLVGYEQYF
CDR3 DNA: TGTGCCAGCAGCCAAGAGGGACTAGTTGGCTACGAGCAGTACTTC

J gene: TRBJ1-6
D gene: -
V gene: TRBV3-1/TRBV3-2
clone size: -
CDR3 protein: CASSQVPGAGSPLHF
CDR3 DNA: TGTGCCAGCAGCCAAGTACCCGGGGCTGGGTCACCCCTCCACTTT

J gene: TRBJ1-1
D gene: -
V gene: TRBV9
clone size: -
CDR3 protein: CASSVVGQNTEAFF
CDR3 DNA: TGTGCCAGCAGCGTAGTAGGTCAGAACACTGAAGCTTTCTTT

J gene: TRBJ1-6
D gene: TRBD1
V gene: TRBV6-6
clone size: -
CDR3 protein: CASSETGGGSPLHF
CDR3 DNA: TGTGCCAGCAGTGAGACAGGGGGCGGGTCACCCCTCCACTTT

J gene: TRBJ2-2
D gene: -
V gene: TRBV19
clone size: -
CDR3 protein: CASSISASNTGELFF
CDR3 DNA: TGTGCCAGTAGTATTAGCGCTTCGAACACCGGGGAGCTGTTTTTT

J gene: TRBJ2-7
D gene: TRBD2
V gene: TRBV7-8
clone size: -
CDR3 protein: CASSLVARLAGVYEQYF
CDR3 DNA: TGTGCCAGCAGCTTAGTGGCCCGACTAGCGGGAGTCTACGAGCAGTACTTC

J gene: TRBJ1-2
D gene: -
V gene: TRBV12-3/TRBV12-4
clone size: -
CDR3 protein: CASSLDGGTGYTF
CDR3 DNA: TGTGCCAGCAGTTTAGACGGGGGTACTGGCTACACCTTC

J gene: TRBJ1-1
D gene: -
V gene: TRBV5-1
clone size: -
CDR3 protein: CASSSDPGYTEAFF
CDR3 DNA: TGCGCCAGCAGCTCCGACCCAGGCTACACTGAAGCTTTCTTT

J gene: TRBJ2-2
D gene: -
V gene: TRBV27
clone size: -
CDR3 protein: CASSLDRITGELFF
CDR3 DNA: TGTGCCAGCAGTTTAGATCGGATCACCGGGGAGCTGTTTTTT

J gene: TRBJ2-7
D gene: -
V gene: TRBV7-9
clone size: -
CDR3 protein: CASSSPRKGVWNNYEQYF
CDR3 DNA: TGTGCCAGCAGCTCGCCACGCAAAGGAGTTTGGAATAATTACGAGCAGTACTTC

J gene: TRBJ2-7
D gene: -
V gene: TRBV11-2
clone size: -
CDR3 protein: CASSLTAARSYEQYF
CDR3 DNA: TGTGCCAGCAGCTTAACAGCGGCTCGCTCCTACGAGCAGTACTTC

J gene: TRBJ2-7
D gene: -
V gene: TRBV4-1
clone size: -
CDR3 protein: CASSQDRLVYEQYF
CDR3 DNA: TGCGCCAGCAGCCAAGACCGGCTAGTCTACGAGCAGTACTTC

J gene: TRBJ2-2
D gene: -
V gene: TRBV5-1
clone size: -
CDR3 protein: CASSLVGGDTGELFF
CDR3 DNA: TGCGCCAGCAGCTTGGTCGGGGGTGACACCGGGGAGCTGTTTTTT

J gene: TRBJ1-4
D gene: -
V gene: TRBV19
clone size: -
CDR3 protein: CASSMQTVEKLFF
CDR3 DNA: TGTGCCAGTAGTATGCAGACAGTTGAAAAACTGTTTTTT

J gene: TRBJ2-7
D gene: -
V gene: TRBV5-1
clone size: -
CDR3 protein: CASSLNPGQSGTDEQYF
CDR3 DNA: TGCGCCAGCAGCTTGAACCCCGGGCAATCAGGGACTGACGAGCAGTACTTC

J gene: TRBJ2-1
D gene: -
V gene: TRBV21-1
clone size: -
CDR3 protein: CASSKGDRPNEQFF
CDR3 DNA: TGTGCCAGCAGCAAAGGAGACCGCCCCAATGAGCAGTTCTTC

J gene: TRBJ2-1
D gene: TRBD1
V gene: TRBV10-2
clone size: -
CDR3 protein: CASSLGTGFDEQFF
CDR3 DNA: TGCGCCAGCAGTCTCGGGACAGGGTTCGATGAGCAGTTCTTC

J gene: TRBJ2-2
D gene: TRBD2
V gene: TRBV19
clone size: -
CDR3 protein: CASSVGLAGGANTGELFF
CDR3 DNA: TGTGCCAGTAGTGTGGGACTAGCGGGAGGCGCGAACACCGGGGAGCTGTTTTTT

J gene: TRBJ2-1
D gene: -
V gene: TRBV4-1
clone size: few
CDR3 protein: CASSQAADGYNEQFF
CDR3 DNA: TGCGCCAGCAGCCAAGCCGCGGACGGTTACAATGAGCAGTTCTTC

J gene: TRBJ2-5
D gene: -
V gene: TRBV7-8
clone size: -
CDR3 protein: CASSLDREETQYF
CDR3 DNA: TGTGCCAGCAGCTTAGACAGGGAGGAGACCCAGTACTTC

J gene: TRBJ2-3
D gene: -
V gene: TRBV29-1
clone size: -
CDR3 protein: CSVDPATADTQYF
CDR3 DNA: TGCAGCGTTGACCCTGCAACAGCGGATACGCAGTATTTT

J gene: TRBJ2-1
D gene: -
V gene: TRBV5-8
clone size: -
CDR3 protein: CASSPRGGAYNEQFF
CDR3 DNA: TGTGCCAGCAGCCCCCGGGGCGGGGCCTACAATGAGCAGTTCTTC

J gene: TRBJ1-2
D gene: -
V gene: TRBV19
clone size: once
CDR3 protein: CASSKSGHYYGYTF
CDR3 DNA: TGTGCCAGTAGTAAATCGGGACACTACTATGGCTACACCTTC

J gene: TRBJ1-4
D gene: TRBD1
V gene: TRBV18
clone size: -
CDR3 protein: CASSLQGAGTNEKLFF
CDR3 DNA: TGTGCCAGCTCACTACAGGGGGCAGGGACTAATGAAAAACTGTTTTTT

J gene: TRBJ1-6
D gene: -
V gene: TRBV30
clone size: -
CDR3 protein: CAWTGLSDSPLHF
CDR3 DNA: TGTGCCTGGACAGGGTTGAGCGATTCACCCCTCCACTTT

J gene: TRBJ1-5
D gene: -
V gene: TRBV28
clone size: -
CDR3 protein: CASSRPGQPQHF
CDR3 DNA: TGTGCCAGCAGCCGACCGGGACAGCCCCAGCATTTT

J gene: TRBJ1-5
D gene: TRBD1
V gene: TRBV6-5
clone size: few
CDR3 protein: CASSGGTEDNQPQHF
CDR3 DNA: TGTGCCAGCAGCGGTGGGACAGAGGACAATCAGCCCCAGCATTTT